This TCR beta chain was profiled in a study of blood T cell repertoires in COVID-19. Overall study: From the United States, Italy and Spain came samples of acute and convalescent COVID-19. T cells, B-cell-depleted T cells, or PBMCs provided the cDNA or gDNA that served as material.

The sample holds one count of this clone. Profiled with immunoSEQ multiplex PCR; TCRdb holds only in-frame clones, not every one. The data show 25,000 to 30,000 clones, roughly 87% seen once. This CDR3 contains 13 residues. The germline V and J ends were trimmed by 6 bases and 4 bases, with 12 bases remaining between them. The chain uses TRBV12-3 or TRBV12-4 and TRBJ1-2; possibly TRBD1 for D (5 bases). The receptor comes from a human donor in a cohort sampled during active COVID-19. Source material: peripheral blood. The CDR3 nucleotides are TGTGCCAGCAGCCGACAGATCGTCTATGGCTACACCTTC. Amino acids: CASSRQIVYGYTF.